This section outlines one T cell receptor beta chain sequence together with its context. This CDR3 region has 12 residues. Germline lookup yields CDR1 MNHEY and CDR2 SVGAGI. V was clipped by 6 bases and J by 5 bases; unmatched bases: 3. In the study's own analysis: Amplification of reference gene primers was used by the study to estimate nucleated cell counts. Sequenced by immunoSEQ multiplex PCR; TCRdb stores in-frame clones only, minus some. V and J calls and clone size are as listed in that table; D and trimming were resolved from the DNA. Here the sample spans roughly 86,000 clones, approximately 84% being singletons. This entry belongs to a study of blood T cell repertoires in COVID-19. As for the study in general: Samples of COVID-19 (acute and convalescent) were obtained from the United States, Italy and Spain. Sources were T cells, B-cell-depleted T cells, or PBMCs; the material itself was cDNA or gDNA.

The clonotype was recovered from a man in his sixties with acute or convalescent COVID-19. Sequences were obtained from peripheral blood. This sequence joins TRBV6-5 and TRBJ2-7; 8 bases align to TRBD1. The DNA for the CDR3 is TGTGCCAGCAGAGAGACAGGGGACGAGCAGTACTTC. Its translation is CASRETGDEQYF.